The clone carrying this T cell receptor beta chain was detected many times. This sample is part of a study of low-dose radiotherapy and immunotherapy resistance in tumors. About the study: Dosing for Cohort 2 consisted of 1 Gy per fraction every two weeks, reaching a total of 13 Gy over 26 weeks.

Gene-specific TRAV and TRBV primers were used for first-strand cDNA, covering alpha and beta chains. With a constant-region primer and a V-primer adapter, TCRs were subjected to approximately 21 PCR cycles of amplification. TCRdb used MiXCR to reprocess the reads, holding one entry per CDR3 protein. Of about 44,000 distinct CDR3 sequences in the sample, approximately 26% were seen once. The time point is: after trial treatment. Specified treatment: LDRT plus nivolumab, ipilimumab, low-dose cyclophosphamide and aspirin (RACIN trial). Donors were treated with nivolumab, ipilimumab, aspirin, and low-dose cyclophosphamide and radiotherapy. Eligibility was restricted to patients presenting with advanced solid tumors that lacked tumor-infiltrating lymphocytes. This specimen consisted of PBMCs, obtained after low-dose radiotherapy plus immunotherapy. The TCR comes from a male donor with prostate cancer.

CDR3 DNA: TGCAGTGCAAGGGACTACTCCTACGAGCAGTACTTC. Protein sequence: CSARDYSYEQYF. The chain recombines TRBV20-1 with TRBJ2-7, with 7 bases that match TRBD2. With 6 bases clipped from V and 0 bases from J, the junction kept 2 bases outside the gene matches. CDR1 is DFQATT, CDR2 SNEGSKA, per germline (reference sequence). This CDR3 contains 12 residues.